This T cell receptor beta chain was identified in a study of persistence of HIV-infected CD4 T cells. Study-level information: Donors had been on suppressive ART for a median of around eight years. A larger, less memory-rich fraction responded to anti-CD3/anti-CD28 beads than to antigen.

The immunoSEQ assay was version 4, run in survey mode. Sequenced by immunoSEQ multiplex PCR; TCRdb stores in-frame clones only, minus some. The sample carries 40,000 to 55,000 clones, 85% to 90% recorded once. This clone is a singleton in its sample. The antigen remains unidentified. Nonspecific anti-CD3/anti-CD28 bead stimulation represents the broad CD4+ T cell repertoire. Responding CD4+ T cells were sorted by upregulation of both CD40 ligand and CD69. Anti-CD28/CD49d costimulation, CD40-blocking antibody and enfuvirtide were given to CD8-depleted PBMCs for about 17 hours. Sequencing was performed on CD4+ T cells sorted from PBMCs after approximately 19-hour stimulation, taken from a patient who received antiretroviral therapy. The sequence was collected from an adult woman with HIV who was CMV-seropositive.

The CDR3 region is CASSYPTSGGARNEQFF. CDR3 nucleotides: TGTGCCAGCAGTTACCCTACTAGCGGGGGGGCACGCAATGAGCAGTTCTTC. The chain combines TRBV6-2 or TRBV6-3 with TRBJ2-1; 13 nucleotides match TRBD2. Germline V CDR1 and CDR2: MNHEY, SVGEGT. J was trimmed by 6 bases and V by 2 bases; bases with no gene match: 7. The CDR3 loop spans 17 amino acids.